This T cell receptor beta chain was retrieved from a study of blood T cell repertoires in COVID-19. Study context: Material from acute and convalescent COVID-19 was sourced from the United States, Italy and Spain. Sample material is recorded as cDNA or gDNA derived from T cells, B-cell-depleted T cells, or PBMCs.

This clone has a handful of counts. How the authors handled the data: Counts of nucleated cells, estimated from reference gene primer amplification, were obtained. Some clones are missing from TCRdb's copy, which holds only in-frame ones; the method was immunoSEQ multiplex PCR. The DNA gave D and trimming, while V, J and clone size come from that table. The sample lists roughly 140,000 clones, 81% seen once, with about 7.5% in the top ten. The CDR3 loop spans 13 amino acids. Looked up from germline, CDR1 is SQVTM and CDR2 is ANQGSEA. Trimming left V 3 bases short and J 2 bases short, with 9 bases between.

This chain links TRBV29-1 with TRBJ2-3; D is ambiguous. This sequence originates from a human donor in a cohort sampled during active COVID-19. The sample comprised peripheral blood. The CDR3 loop reads CSVDDTNTDTQYF. CDR3 nucleotides: TGCAGCGTTGATGACACGAACACAGATACGCAGTATTTT.